These T cell receptor beta chains were read from a single sample in a study of shared clonotypes between healthy human individuals. Only in-frame clones appear in the TCRdb table, and some are missing; sequencing was by immunoSEQ multiplex PCR. The sample holds roughly 330,000 clones, less than 85% seen once. The sample taken for sequencing was memory CD4+ T cells sorted from blood. Receptor source: a man aged 25 to 40 in good health. Each CDR3 is given with its conserved first and last residue. D genes are given only for firm matches. The size of a clone is reported for some rows only, either as once, few or many, or as a class for expanded clones.

D gene	J gene	clone size	V gene	CDR3 length	CDR3 protein	CDR3 DNA
-	TRBJ1-1	many	TRBV10-3	13	CAISELEYTEAFF	TGTGCCATCAGTGAATTAGAGTACACTGAAGCTTTCTTT
TRBD1	TRBJ2-7	-	TRBV28	15	CASSVTGAGSYEQYF	TGTGCCAGCAGTGTAACAGGGGCAGGCTCCTACGAGCAGTACTTC
-	TRBJ1-1	-	TRBV29-1	17	CSVKIWTGVGGNTEAFF	TGCAGCGTCAAGATTTGGACGGGTGTGGGGGGGAACACTGAAGCTTTCTTT
-	TRBJ2-6	-	TRBV7-9	18	CASSPAGGQSSGANVLTF	TGTGCCAGCAGCCCGGCCGGGGGACAGAGCTCTGGGGCCAACGTCCTGACTTTC
TRBD2	TRBJ2-1	-	TRBV7-8	16	CASSLRGGLAGREQFF	TGTGCCAGCAGCTTAAGGGGGGGACTAGCGGGACGTGAGCAGTTCTTC
TRBD1	TRBJ2-7	few	TRBV6-1	12	CAIQGGAYEQYF	TGTGCCATCCAAGGGGGCGCCTACGAGCAGTACTTC
TRBD1	TRBJ1-3	-	TRBV10-2	16	CASRDPGQGLGNTIYF	TGCGCCAGCAGAGACCCTGGACAGGGCCTCGGAAACACCATATATTTT
-	TRBJ2-7	-	TRBV5-5	14	CASTVEQASYEQYF	TGTGCCAGCACCGTGGAACAGGCCTCCTACGAGCAGTACTTC
-	TRBJ2-5	-	TRBV10-3	15	CATAATGQRRETQYF	TGTGCCACCGCGGCCACCGGACAAAGGCGAGAGACCCAGTACTTC
-	TRBJ2-5	-	TRBV7-8	13	CASRLDSEETQYF	TGTGCCAGCAGGTTGGACAGCGAAGAGACCCAGTACTTC
-	TRBJ2-1	-	TRBV28	12	CASSTAAPAQFF	TGTGCCAGCAGCACCGCGGCCCCCGCGCAGTTCTTC
TRBD2	TRBJ2-5	few	TRBV15	17	CATSSSGVLAGEVTQYF	TGTGCCACCAGCAGTAGTGGGGTTCTAGCGGGAGAGGTGACCCAGTACTTC
-	TRBJ2-7	-	TRBV28	15	CASITGTRSSYEQYF	TGTGCCAGCATAACCGGGACACGAAGCTCCTACGAGCAGTACTTC
TRBD1	TRBJ1-1	-	TRBV18	14	CASSPNTGDTEAFF	TGTGCCAGCTCACCAAATACAGGGGACACTGAAGCTTTCTTT
-	TRBJ2-7	few	TRBV6-1	15	CASSVSLQGGYEQYF	TGTGCCAGCAGCGTGTCGCTACAGGGTGGGTACGAGCAGTACTTC
-	TRBJ2-1	-	TRBV25-1	14	CASSEGGGIRWQFF	TGTGCCAGCAGTGAAGGCGGAGGGATACGTTGGCAGTTCTTC
-	TRBJ2-3	-	TRBV10-1	15	CASSESPWDTDTQYF	TGCGCCAGCAGTGAGTCCCCCTGGGACACAGATACGCAGTATTTT
TRBD2	TRBJ2-5	-	TRBV5-4	19	CASSWGGAGLAEGKETQYF	TGTGCCAGCAGCTGGGGGGGTGCCGGACTAGCGGAGGGGAAAGAGACCCAGTACTTC
-	TRBJ2-7	-	TRBV29-1	12	CSVARGLNEQYF	TGCAGCGTGGCCAGGGGTCTGAACGAGCAGTACTTC
TRBD1	TRBJ2-7	few	TRBV19	14	CASSPTGVAYEQYF	TGTGCCAGTAGCCCGACAGGGGTGGCCTACGAGCAGTACTTC
TRBD1	TRBJ2-7	once	TRBV18	12	CASSFRGREQYF	TGTGCCAGCTCATTCAGGGGGCGGGAGCAGTACTTC
-	TRBJ1-4	-	TRBV7-2	15	CASSSSRTGNEKLFF	TGTGCCAGCAGCTCAAGTAGAACAGGGAATGAAAAACTGTTTTTT
TRBD2	TRBJ2-2	-	TRBV6-5	15	CASSWTSGNTGELFF	TGTGCCAGCAGTTGGACTAGCGGGAACACCGGGGAGCTGTTTTTT
-	TRBJ1-5	-	TRBV18	17	CASSPAGPSYSNQPQHF	TGTGCCAGCTCACCCGCAGGACCCTCCTATAGCAATCAGCCCCAGCATTTT
-	TRBJ2-7	-	TRBV28	14	CASSFIGPRNEQYF	TGTGCCAGCAGTTTCATAGGGCCTCGGAACGAGCAGTACTTC